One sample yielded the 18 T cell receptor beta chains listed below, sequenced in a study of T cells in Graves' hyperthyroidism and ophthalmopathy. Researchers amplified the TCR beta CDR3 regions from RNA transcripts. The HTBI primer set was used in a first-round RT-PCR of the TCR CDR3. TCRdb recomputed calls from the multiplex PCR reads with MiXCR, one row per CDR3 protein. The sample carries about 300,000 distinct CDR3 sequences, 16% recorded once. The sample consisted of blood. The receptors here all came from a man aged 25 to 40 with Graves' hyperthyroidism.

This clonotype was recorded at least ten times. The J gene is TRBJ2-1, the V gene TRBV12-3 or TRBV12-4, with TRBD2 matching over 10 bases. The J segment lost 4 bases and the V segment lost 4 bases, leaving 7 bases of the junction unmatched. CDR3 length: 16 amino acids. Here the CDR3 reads CASSSTGLAFYNEQFF. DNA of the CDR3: TGTGCCAGCAGTTCCACGGGACTAGCGTTTTACAATGAGCAGTTCTTC.

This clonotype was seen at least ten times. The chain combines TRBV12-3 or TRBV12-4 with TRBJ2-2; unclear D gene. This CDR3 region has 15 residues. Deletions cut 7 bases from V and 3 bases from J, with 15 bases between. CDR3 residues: CASTKRGSHTGELFF. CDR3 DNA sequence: TGTGCCAGCACCAAACGTGGCTCACACACCGGGGAGCTGTTTTTT.

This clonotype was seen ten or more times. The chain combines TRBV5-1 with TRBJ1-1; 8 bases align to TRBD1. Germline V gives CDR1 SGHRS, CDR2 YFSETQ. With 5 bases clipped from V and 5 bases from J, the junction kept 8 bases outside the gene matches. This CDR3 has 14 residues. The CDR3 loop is CASRSQGALTEAFF. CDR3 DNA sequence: TGCGCCAGCAGGTCTCAGGGGGCTTTGACTGAAGCTTTCTTT.

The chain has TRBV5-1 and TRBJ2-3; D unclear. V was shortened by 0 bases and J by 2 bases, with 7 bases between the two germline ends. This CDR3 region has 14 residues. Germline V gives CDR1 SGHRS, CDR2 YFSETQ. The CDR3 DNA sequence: TGCGCCAGCAGCTTGGAGCACAACACAGATACGCAGTATTTT. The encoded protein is CASSLEHNTDTQYF. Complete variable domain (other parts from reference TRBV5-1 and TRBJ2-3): KAGVTQTPRYLIKTRGQQVTLSCSPISGHRSVSWYQQTPGQGLQFLFEYFSETQRNKGNFPGRFSGRQFSNSRSEMNVSTLELGDSALYLCASSLEHNTDTQYFGPGTRLTVL.

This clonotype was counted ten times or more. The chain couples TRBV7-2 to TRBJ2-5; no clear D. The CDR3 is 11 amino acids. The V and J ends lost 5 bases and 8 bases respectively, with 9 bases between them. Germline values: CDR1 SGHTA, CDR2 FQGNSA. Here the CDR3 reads CASSEPRTQYF. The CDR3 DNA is TGTGCCAGCAGCGAACCTAGAACCCAGTACTTC.

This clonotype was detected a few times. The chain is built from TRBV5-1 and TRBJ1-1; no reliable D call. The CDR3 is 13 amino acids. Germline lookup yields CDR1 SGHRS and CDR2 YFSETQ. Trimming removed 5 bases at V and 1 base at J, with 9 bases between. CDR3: CASRGSGNTEAFF. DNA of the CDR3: TGCGCCAGCAGGGGTAGCGGGAACACTGAAGCTTTCTTT. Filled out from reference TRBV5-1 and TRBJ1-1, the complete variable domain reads KAGVTQTPRYLIKTRGQQVTLSCSPISGHRSVSWYQQTPGQGLQFLFEYFSETQRNKGNFPGRFSGRQFSNSRSEMNVSTLELGDSALYLCASRGSGNTEAFFGQGTRLTVV.

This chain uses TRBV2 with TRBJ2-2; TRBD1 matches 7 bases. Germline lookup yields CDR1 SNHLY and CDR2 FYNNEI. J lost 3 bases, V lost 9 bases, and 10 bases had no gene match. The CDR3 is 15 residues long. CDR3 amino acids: CARSSRDRHTGELFF. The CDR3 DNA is TGTGCCAGATCGTCTCGGGACAGACACACCGGGGAGCTGTTTTTT.

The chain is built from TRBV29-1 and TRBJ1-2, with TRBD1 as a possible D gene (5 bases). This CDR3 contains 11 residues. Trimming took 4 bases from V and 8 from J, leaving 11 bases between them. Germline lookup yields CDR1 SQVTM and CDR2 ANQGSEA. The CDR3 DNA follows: TGCAGCGTTGGACAGTATGAGGGCTACACCTTC. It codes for CSVGQYEGYTF.

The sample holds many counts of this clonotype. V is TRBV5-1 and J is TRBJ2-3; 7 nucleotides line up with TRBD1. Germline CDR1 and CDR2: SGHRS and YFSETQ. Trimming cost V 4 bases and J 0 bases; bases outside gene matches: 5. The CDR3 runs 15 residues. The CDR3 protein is CASSNRDSSTDTQYF. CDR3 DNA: TGCGCCAGCAGCAACCGGGACAGTAGCACAGATACGCAGTATTTT.

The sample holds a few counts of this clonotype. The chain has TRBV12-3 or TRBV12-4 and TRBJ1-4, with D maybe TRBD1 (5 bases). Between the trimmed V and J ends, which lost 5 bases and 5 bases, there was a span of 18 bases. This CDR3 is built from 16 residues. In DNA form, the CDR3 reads TGTGCCAGCAGTCTCCCTCCGGGACGAGAGAATGAAAAACTGTTTTTT. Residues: CASSLPPGRENEKLFF.

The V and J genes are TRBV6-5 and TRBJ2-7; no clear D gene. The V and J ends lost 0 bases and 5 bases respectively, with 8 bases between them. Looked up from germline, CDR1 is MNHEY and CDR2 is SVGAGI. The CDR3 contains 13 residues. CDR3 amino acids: CASSYSKHHEQYF. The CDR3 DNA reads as TGTGCCAGCAGTTACTCGAAACACCACGAGCAGTACTTC.

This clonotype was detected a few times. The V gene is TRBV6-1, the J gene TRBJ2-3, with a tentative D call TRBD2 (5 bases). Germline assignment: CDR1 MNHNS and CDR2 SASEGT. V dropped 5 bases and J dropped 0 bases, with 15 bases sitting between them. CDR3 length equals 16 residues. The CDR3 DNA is TGTGCCAGCAGTTCGGACTTCTCATCTAGCACAGATACGCAGTATTTT. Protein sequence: CASSSDFSSSTDTQYF.

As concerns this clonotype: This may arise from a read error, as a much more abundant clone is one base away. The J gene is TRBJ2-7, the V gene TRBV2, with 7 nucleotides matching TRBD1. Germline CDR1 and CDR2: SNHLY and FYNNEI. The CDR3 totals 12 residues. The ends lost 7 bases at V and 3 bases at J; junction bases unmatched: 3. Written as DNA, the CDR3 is TGTGCCAGCACTTGGGACAGCTACGAGCAGTACTTC. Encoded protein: CASTWDSYEQYF.

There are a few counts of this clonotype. Here the CDR3 reads CASSFTGTSVYNEQFF. The CDR3 coding sequence is TGTGCCAGCAGCTTCACCGGGACTAGCGTCTACAATGAGCAGTTCTTC. J is TRBJ2-1 and V is TRBV7-9, with 10 positions matching TRBD2. V gave up 3 bases and J gave up 3 bases; unmatched junction bases: 5. Looked up from germline, CDR1 is SEHNR and CDR2 is FQNEAQ (reference sequence). The CDR3 extends over 16 amino acids.

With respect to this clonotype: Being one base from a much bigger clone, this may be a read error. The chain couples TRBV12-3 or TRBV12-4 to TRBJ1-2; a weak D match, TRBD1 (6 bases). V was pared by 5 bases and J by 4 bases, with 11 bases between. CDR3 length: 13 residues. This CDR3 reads CASSRQAVYGYTF. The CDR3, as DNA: TGTGCCAGCAGTCGACAGGCAGTCTATGGCTACACCTTC.

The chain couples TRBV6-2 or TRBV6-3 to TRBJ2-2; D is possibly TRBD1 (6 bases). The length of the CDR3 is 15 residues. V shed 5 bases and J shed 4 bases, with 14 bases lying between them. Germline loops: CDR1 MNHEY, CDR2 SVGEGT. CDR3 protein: CASSRRQDLTGELFF. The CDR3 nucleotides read TGTGCCAGCAGTCGCAGACAGGATCTCACCGGGGAGCTGTTTTTT.

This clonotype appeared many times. The CDR3 is CAWSVSGANVLTF. CDR3 DNA sequence: TGTGCCTGGAGTGTATCCGGGGCCAACGTCCTGACTTTC. The J gene is TRBJ2-6, the V gene TRBV30, with D unclear. Trimming stripped 0 bases from V and 4 bases from J, with 4 bases between. In germline, CDR1 is GTSNPN, CDR2 SVGIG (reference sequence). This CDR3 comprises 13 residues.

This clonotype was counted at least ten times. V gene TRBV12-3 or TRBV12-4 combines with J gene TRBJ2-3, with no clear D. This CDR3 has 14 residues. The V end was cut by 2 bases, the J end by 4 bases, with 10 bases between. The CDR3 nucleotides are TGTGCCAGCAGTTTAAACGGGCCAGCAGATACGCAGTATTTT. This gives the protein CASSLNGPADTQYF.